This T cell receptor beta chain originates from a study of CXCR3-negative and CXCR3-positive naive CD8 T cells (dated by TCRdb to 2018 to 2020). About the investigation overall: In total, some 130 million TRB reads were obtained, or roughly 1.5 +/- 0.3 million reads per library. TRBV-TRBJ cluster analysis included naive subsets from 5 donors and memory cells from 3 donors. The diversity and physicochemical repertoire analyses included ten to eleven donors pooled from two independent experiments. What the research found in general, with its limitations: CXCR3 expression partially decreased after cryopreservation, so most assays used freshly isolated PBMCs. TRBV-TRBJ usage was similar between naive CXCR3-negative and CXCR3-positive cells from the same donor, while memory cells showed distinct patterns. Because surface CD5, which is linked to self-reactivity in mice, was comparable between the naive subsets, TCR interaction strength was also inferred from TRB CDR3 physicochemical properties. Compared with CXCR3-negative naive cells, CXCR3-positive naive cells had TRB CDR3s with higher hydrophobicity (lower Kidera factor 4), lower energy, and higher strength and volume indices. Both naive subsets had comparably high repertoire diversity, while memory CD8+ T cells had much lower repertoire diversity.

Comments on this clonotype: The antigen it recognizes is unknown.

Each CD8+ T cell subset was flow-sorted in triplicate, with about 320,000 cells per subset placed directly into RLT lysis buffer. Naive CD8+ T cells were defined stringently as CD45RO-CCR7+CD27+CD95- to exclude memory contaminants. Peripheral blood mononuclear cells were isolated from buffy coats using standard density gradient centrifugation. Naive CXCR3-negative and CXCR3-positive CD8+ T cells were flow-sorted using a FACSAria III. Total RNA was extracted from sorted cells using an RNeasy Mini Kit. The sequencer listed for this sample is NextSeq 550. The Human TCR Profiling Kit (MiLaboratory) was used to make UMI-labeled 5' RACE TRB cDNA libraries. The full amount of extracted RNA was used for cDNA synthesis, and the full amount of resulting cDNA was used for PCR amplification. Libraries were prepared in parallel with an identical number of PCR cycles. The authors' analysis ran thus. MIGEC and MiXCR extracted about 57,000 +/- 9,900 unique UMI-labeled TRB cDNA molecules per library, requiring at least two reads per UMI. On average, each library contained 40,000 +/- 10,000 functional in-frame TRB CDR3 nucleotide clonotypes without stop codons. Diversity metrics, including normalized Shannon-Wiener and Chao1, were computed in VDJtools after downsampling to 5000 UMI-labeled TRB molecules per sample. VDJtools was used to calculate clonotype-size-weighted physicochemical properties of the central five CDR3 residues, namely interaction energy, strength, volume and Kidera factor 4. Each entry corresponds to one CDR3 protein sequence from reads that TCRdb reprocessed, and DNA is not given. The V and J calls and clone size are TCRdb's, not the authors'. The sample's table lists a count of more than 100,000 distinct CDR3 sequences. Together, the top ten hold 0.41% of the sample.

The CDR3 goes from the cysteine to the phenylalanine over 13 residues. The protein alone is recorded here. CDR1 and CDR2 (SQVTM, ANQGSEA) derive from the germline V gene. The rearranged chain carries TRBV29-1 and TRBJ2-7. This clonotype was sampled from a human donor in good health. Some clones in this sample may be carry-over from other donors' samples. The sequencing sample was made of naive CXCR3+ CD8+ T cells from blood. The sample's cell subset or site, from its label and the paper: CD45RO-CCR7+CD27+CD95- naive CD8+ T cells expressing CXCR3 (TNR3+). This receptor has the CDR3 CSVVGGRADEQYF.